Listed below are T cell receptor beta chains from one sample, sequenced in a study of T cell responses to AZD1222 COVID-19 vaccine. Clones were read by immunoSEQ multiplex PCR, and TCRdb kept only the in-frame ones, dropping some. Of tens of thousands of clones in the sample, around 88% were seen once. The sequencing used peripheral blood, collected on day 0 of AZD1222 vaccination. The receptor source for this set is an adult in good health. Each CDR3 is given without its conserved first and last residue.

TRBJ2-2	TRBV10-3	AIMRGGPNTGELF
TRBJ2-3	TRBV18	ASSLQTSDTQY
TRBJ1-2	TRBV19	ASSIRGQGYT
TRBJ2-7	TRBV27	ARTTGSREQY
TRBJ1-3	TRBV6-5	ASSIAGSGNTIY
TRBJ2-7	TRBV7-6	ASSPSSGGGSYEQY
TRBJ2-2	TRBV21-1	ASSTLAGAWNTGELF
TRBJ1-6	TRBV6-5	ASSQIAGNSPLH
TRBJ2-1	TRBV11-2	ASSQGGGSYNEQF
TRBJ1-6	TRBV5-1	ASSLGTYNSPLH
TRBJ2-5	TRBV7-3	ASSPHLGAMRGRETQY
TRBJ2-7	TRBV13	ASSQAPSYEQY
TRBJ2-1	TRBV11-3	ASSLEASGGLNEQF
TRBJ2-1	TRBV19	ASSVWAPGSEQF
TRBJ1-3	TRBV15	ATSRAPGGSGNTIY